Shown below are 17 T cell receptor beta chains from a single sample sequenced in a study of PD-1 blockade in classical Hodgkin lymphoma. Each patient relapsed following autologous stem cell transplantation, and prior brentuximab vedotin exposure differed. TCRdb's copy holds only in-frame clones and misses some; the assay was immunoSEQ multiplex PCR. The data show 10,000 to 13,000 clones, 75% seen once. This material consisted of peripheral blood mononuclear cells (PBMCs), taken at baseline. These receptors originate from a human donor with classical Hodgkin lymphoma.

This clone was detected a few times. The chain joins TRBV29-1 to TRBJ2-5, with TRBD2 matching over 13 bases. The CDR3 sequence is 14 residues long. Germline CDR1 SQVTM, CDR2 ANQGSEA. The CDR3 nucleotides are TGCAGTGTGTCCGGGACTAGCGGGAAAGAGACCCAGTACTTC. It encodes CSVSGTSGKETQYF.

V usage is TRBV5-6 and J usage is TRBJ2-2; the D gene is possibly TRBD2 (6 bases). Germline assignment: CDR1 SGHDT and CDR2 YYEEEE. The V gene lost 0 bases and the J gene lost 7 bases, with 10 bases spanning the gap. The CDR3 extends over 14 amino acids. The CDR3 DNA reads as TGTGCCAGCAGCTTGGGGCGCGGGATCGGGGAGCTGTTTTTT. This translates into CASSLGRGIGELFF.

CDR3 residues: CASKKGQLAYEQYF. The CDR3 DNA reads as TGTGCCAGCAAAAAGGGACAGCTCGCCTACGAGCAGTACTTC. The rearrangement uses TRBV6-5 and TRBJ2-7; 7 positions match TRBD1. Germline V lookup: CDR1 MNHEY, CDR2 SVGAGI. The CDR3 is made up of 14 amino acids. Trimming took 7 bases from V and 2 from J; bases not matched to a gene: 8.

CDR3 sequence: CASSSEARDTQYF. CDR3 DNA: TGTGCCAGTAGCTCGGAGGCGCGAGATACGCAGTATTTT. This chain uses TRBV19 with TRBJ2-3; weak D call: TRBD2 (5 bases). The germline V gene has CDR1 LNHDA and CDR2 SQIVND (reference sequence). V dropped 6 bases and J dropped 5 bases, with 12 bases sitting between them. The CDR3 runs 13 residues.

The chain is built from TRBV7-2 and TRBJ2-5; 8 bases match TRBD1. This CDR3 comprises 15 residues. V gave up 5 bases and J gave up 5 bases; unmatched junction bases: 10. Germline assignment: CDR1 SGHTA and CDR2 FQGNSA. For the CDR3, the DNA is TGTGCCAGCAGCCGCCGACAGGGGCGTCAGGAGACCCAGTACTTC. Translated: CASSRRQGRQETQYF.

The chain carries TRBV7-2 and TRBJ2-3; TRBD1 might be the D (6 bases). Germline lookup yields CDR1 SGHTA and CDR2 FQGNSA. CDR3 length: 15 residues. Trimming removed 4 bases at V and 3 bases at J, with 14 bases between. The CDR3 sequence is CASSYRQGPTDTQYF. The CDR3 DNA is TGTGCCAGCAGCTACCGGCAGGGGCCGACAGATACGCAGTATTTT.

The rearrangement uses TRBV7-2 and TRBJ2-7, with a weak D call TRBD2 (6 bases). Per germline, CDR1 SGHTA and CDR2 FQGNSA. The V end lost 3 bases, the J end lost 4 bases, and 13 bases lay between the germline ends. The CDR3 runs 14 residues. This CDR3 reads CASSLMGGEYEQYF. The CDR3 DNA sequence: TGTGCCAGCAGCTTGATGGGCGGGGAATACGAGCAGTACTTC. The entire variable domain, with the rest obtained from reference TRBV7-2 and TRBJ2-7, is as follows: GAGVSQSPSNKVTEKGKDVELRCDPISGHTALYWYRQSLGQGLEFLIYFQGNSAPDKSGLPSDRFSAERTGGSVSTLTIQRTQQEDSAVYLCASSLMGGEYEQYFGPGTRLTVT.

This chain connects TRBV7-8 to TRBJ2-5; unclear D gene. Germline CDR1 SGHVS, CDR2 FQNEAQ. The CDR3 has 11 residues. Trimming stripped 0 bases from V and 5 bases from J, with 1 base between. CDR3 amino acids: CASSLAETQYF. The CDR3 coding sequence is TGTGCCAGCAGCTTAGCGGAGACCCAGTACTTC.

V gene TRBV19 combines with J gene TRBJ2-7; 8 nucleotides line up with TRBD1. The V gene end was trimmed by 5 bases and the J gene end by 3 bases; junction bases not matched to a gene: 6. The CDR3 contains 14 residues. The germline gives CDR1 LNHDA, CDR2 SQIVND (reference sequence). DNA of the CDR3: TGTGCCAGTAGTCCCCGGGACAGGTTCTACGAGCAGTACTTC. Translation: CASSPRDRFYEQYF.

Worth noting for this clone: A junction end diverges from the germline sequence, so it may reflect a read error. J is TRBJ2-1 and V is TRBV7-6; D could derive from TRBD1 or TRBD2 (5 bases each). CDR3 length: 14 residues. Germline V lookup: CDR1 SGHVS, CDR2 FNYEAQ. The CDR3 is CASSFRDLYDEQFF. The CDR3 DNA is TGTGCCAGCAGCTTCCGGGACCTCTACGATGAGCAGTTCTTC.

The chain couples TRBV19 to TRBJ2-5, with TRBD2 as a possible D gene (6 bases). Germline values: CDR1 LNHDA, CDR2 SQIVND (reference sequence). The CDR3 consists of 14 residues. V shed 5 bases and J shed 2 bases, with 12 bases lying between them. The CDR3 nucleotides are TGTGCCAGTAGTGGCGGGGCAGCACAAGAGACCCAGTACTTC. Its protein is CASSGGAAQETQYF.

The genes are TRBV5-1 and TRBJ2-2; possibly TRBD2 for D (5 bases). Germline V lookup: CDR1 SGHRS, CDR2 YFSETQ. The CDR3 has 14 residues. Trimming took off 4 bases at V and 5 bases at J, with 12 bases between the two ends. CDR3 residues: CASSPGGQTGELFF. The CDR3 nucleotides are TGCGCCAGCAGCCCCGGCGGGCAAACCGGGGAGCTGTTTTTT.

This clone was recorded once. The chain uses TRBV11-3 and TRBJ1-1, with D uncertain. Trimming left V 2 bases short and J 0 bases short, with 7 bases between. Germline V CDR1 and CDR2: SGHNT, YENEEA. The CDR3 has 14 residues. This CDR3 is CASSLRNLNTEAFF. The CDR3 coding sequence is TGTGCCAGCAGCTTAAGGAACCTGAACACTGAAGCTTTCTTT.

The rearrangement joins TRBV5-5 to TRBJ1-1; tentative D call: TRBD1 (5 bases). Germline CDR1 and CDR2: SGHKS and YYEKEE (reference sequence). This CDR3 region has 13 residues. The V end lost 6 bases, the J end lost 1 base, and 10 bases lay between the germline ends. CDR3 residues: CASTKGENTEAFF. The CDR3 DNA reads as TGTGCCAGCACTAAAGGGGAGAACACTGAAGCTTTCTTT.

The chain has TRBV4-3 and TRBJ2-2; a possible D gene is TRBD1 (6 bases). The V and J ends lost 0 bases and 5 bases respectively, with 10 bases between them. Germline assignment: CDR1 LGHNA and CDR2 YSLEER. This CDR3 contains 15 residues. The CDR3 reads CASSQEGHHTGELFF. The CDR3 bases are TGCGCCAGCAGCCAAGAGGGACATCATACCGGGGAGCTGTTTTTT.

The V call is TRBV7-6, the J call TRBJ1-4, with D possibly being TRBD1 (5 bases). V lost 5 bases and J lost 5, with 15 bases in between. The CDR3 has 15 residues. Germline V gene data show CDR1 as SGHVS and CDR2 as FNYEAQ. The CDR3 sequence: CASSREPGRNEKLFF. The CDR3 DNA follows: TGTGCCAGCAGCCGGGAACCGGGACGGAATGAAAAACTGTTTTTT.

The rearrangement uses TRBV2 and TRBJ1-4; 8 nucleotides align to TRBD1. Germline loops: CDR1 SNHLY, CDR2 FYNNEI. The CDR3 loop spans 15 amino acids. Trimming took 3 bases from V and 5 from J; bases not matched to a gene: 5. As DNA, the CDR3 is TGTGCCAGCAGTGAGTCCGGGACAGGAAATGAAAAACTGTTTTTT. Translation gives CASSESGTGNEKLFF.